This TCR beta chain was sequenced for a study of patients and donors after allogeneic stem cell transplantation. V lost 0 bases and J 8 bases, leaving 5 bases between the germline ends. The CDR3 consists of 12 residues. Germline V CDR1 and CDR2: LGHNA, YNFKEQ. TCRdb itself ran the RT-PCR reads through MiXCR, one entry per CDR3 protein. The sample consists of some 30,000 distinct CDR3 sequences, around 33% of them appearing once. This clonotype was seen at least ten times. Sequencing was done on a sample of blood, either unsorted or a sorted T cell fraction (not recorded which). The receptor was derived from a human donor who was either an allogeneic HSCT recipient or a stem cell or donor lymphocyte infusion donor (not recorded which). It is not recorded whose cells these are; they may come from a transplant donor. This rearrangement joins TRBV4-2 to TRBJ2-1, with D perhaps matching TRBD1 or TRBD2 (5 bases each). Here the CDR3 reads CASSQEGDEQFF. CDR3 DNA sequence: TGTGCCAGCAGCCAAGAGGGGGATGAGCAGTTCTTC.